The rows below give T cell receptor beta chains drawn from one sample of a study of cytomegalovirus exposure and HLA in healthy donors. Sequencing used immunoSEQ multiplex PCR; TCRdb keeps in-frame clones, though not all of them. The repertoire consists of around 200,000 clones, with roughly 79% occurring once and the leading ten covering more than 1.5%. Sequenced: PBMCs. All receptors derive from a man aged 18 to 29 in good health and CMV-seronegative. The CDR3 runs from the conserved cysteine through the conserved F or W. Each record gives: CDR3 length, D gene, clone size, V gene, J gene, CDR3 protein, CDR3 DNA. A D gene is named only where the DNA matches it firmly. Clone size is stated in some rows and not others, as once, few, many or a class when expanded.

length: 15
D: .
size: .
V: TRBV27
J: TRBJ2-1
CDR3: CASSLSGGIYNEQFF
DNA: TGTGCCAGCAGTTTATCTGGCGGTATCTACAATGAGCAGTTCTTC

length: 12
D: .
size: .
V: TRBV5-4
J: TRBJ2-7
CDR3: CASSSDSHEQYF
DNA: TGTGCCAGCAGCTCCGACAGCCACGAGCAGTACTTC

length: 18
D: TRBD1
size: .
V: TRBV19
J: TRBJ1-4
CDR3: CASSMTYGTGQRNEKLFF
DNA: TGTGCCAGTAGTATGACGTACGGGACAGGACAACGGAATGAAAAACTGTTTTTT

length: 17
D: TRBD1
size: .
V: TRBV7-3
J: TRBJ1-1
CDR3: CASSRFEGAVMNTEAFF
DNA: TGTGCCAGCAGCCGGTTCGAGGGGGCGGTCATGAACACTGAAGCTTTCTTT

length: 15
D: TRBD2
size: .
V: TRBV7-7
J: TRBJ2-3
CDR3: CASSLTSGGLDTQYF
DNA: TGTGCTAGCAGCTTAACTAGCGGTGGGTTGGATACGCAGTATTTT

length: 13
D: .
size: .
V: TRBV25-1
J: TRBJ2-3
CDR3: CASSESASGTQYF
DNA: TGTGCCAGCAGTGAATCTGCTTCAGGCACGCAGTATTTT

length: 13
D: .
size: once
V: TRBV29-1
J: TRBJ2-5
CDR3: CSVRDLGGETQYF
DNA: TGCAGCGTCCGGGACTTGGGTGGGGAGACCCAGTACTTC

length: 16
D: TRBD1
size: .
V: TRBV5-1
J: TRBJ1-6
CDR3: CASSLETGAHNSPLHF
DNA: TGCGCCAGCAGCTTGGAAACAGGGGCCCATAATTCACCCCTCCACTTT

length: 11
D: TRBD1
size: .
V: TRBV20-1
J: TRBJ1-2
CDR3: CSPGQNYGYTF
DNA: TGCAGTCCGGGACAGAACTATGGCTACACCTTC

length: 14
D: .
size: .
V: TRBV4-2
J: TRBJ1-4
CDR3: CASSSTAADEKLFF
DNA: TGTGCCAGCAGCTCCACGGCGGCAGATGAAAAACTGTTTTTT

length: 15
D: TRBD2
size: .
V: TRBV13
J: TRBJ2-7
CDR3: CASSARLAGFYEQYF
DNA: TGTGCCAGCAGCGCCCGACTAGCGGGATTTTACGAGCAGTACTTC

length: 13
D: .
size: .
V: TRBV5-4
J: TRBJ2-7
CDR3: CAGGPQVVGEQYF
DNA: TGTGCCGGCGGACCACAGGTAGTCGGCGAGCAGTACTTC

length: 15
D: .
size: few
V: TRBV6-6
J: TRBJ2-2
CDR3: CASSRNRQSTGELFF
DNA: TGTGCCAGCAGTCGCAATCGACAGAGTACCGGGGAGCTGTTTTTT

length: 14
D: TRBD1
size: .
V: TRBV7-7
J: TRBJ2-7
CDR3: CASSPGTEASEQYF
DNA: TGTGCTAGCAGCCCAGGGACAGAGGCCTCCGAGCAGTACTTC

length: 15
D: .
size: .
V: TRBV9
J: TRBJ1-3
CDR3: CASSVAGLRGNTIYF
DNA: TGTGCCAGCAGCGTCGCAGGGTTACGAGGAAACACCATATATTTT

length: 17
D: .
size: .
V: TRBV10-3
J: TRBJ2-3
CDR3: CAISEYPGISSTDTQYF
DNA: TGTGCCATCAGTGAGTACCCAGGGATTTCTAGCACAGATACGCAGTATTTT

length: 10
D: .
size: .
V: TRBV19
J: TRBJ2-3
CDR3: CASSEDSQYF
DNA: TGTGCCAGTAGTGAGGATTCGCAGTATTTT

length: 15
D: TRBD1
size: .
V: TRBV7-2
J: TRBJ1-4
CDR3: CASSLMGQGHEKLFF
DNA: TGTGCCAGCAGCTTGATGGGACAGGGGCATGAAAAACTGTTTTTT

length: 16
D: .
size: .
V: TRBV7-2
J: TRBJ2-7
CDR3: CASSLGSAGWGYEQYF
DNA: TGTGCCAGCAGCTTAGGGTCGGCGGGATGGGGCTACGAGCAGTACTTC

length: 12
D: .
size: medium-sized
V: TRBV29-1
J: TRBJ2-5
CDR3: CSVTRSKETQYF
DNA: TGCAGCGTTACCCGATCTAAAGAGACCCAGTACTTC

length: 14
D: TRBD1
size: .
V: TRBV5-1
J: TRBJ1-2
CDR3: CASSLDRGWYGYTF
DNA: TGCGCCAGCAGCTTGGACAGGGGGTGGTATGGCTACACCTTC